This TCR beta chain was observed in a study of blood T cell repertoires in COVID-19. Measured with immunoSEQ multiplex PCR; TCRdb has only the in-frame clones, and not every one. The sample records about 170,000 clones, approximately 90% being singletons. CDR1 and CDR2 (germline): GTSNPN, SVGIG (reference sequence). The trim removed 2 bases at V and 4 bases at J, leaving 15 bases unmatched. This CDR3 spans 17 amino acids. This clone was detected only once. This TCR was sampled from a man in his late teens or twenties with COVID-19, enrolled during active disease. The sequenced sample was peripheral blood. The rearrangement joins TRBV30 to TRBJ2-7; 9 bases fit TRBD1. CDR3 nucleotide sequence: TGTGCCTGGAGTCCCGGGACAGGGAGAGGTGGTGTATACGAGCAGTACTTC. As protein: CAWSPGTGRGGVYEQYF.